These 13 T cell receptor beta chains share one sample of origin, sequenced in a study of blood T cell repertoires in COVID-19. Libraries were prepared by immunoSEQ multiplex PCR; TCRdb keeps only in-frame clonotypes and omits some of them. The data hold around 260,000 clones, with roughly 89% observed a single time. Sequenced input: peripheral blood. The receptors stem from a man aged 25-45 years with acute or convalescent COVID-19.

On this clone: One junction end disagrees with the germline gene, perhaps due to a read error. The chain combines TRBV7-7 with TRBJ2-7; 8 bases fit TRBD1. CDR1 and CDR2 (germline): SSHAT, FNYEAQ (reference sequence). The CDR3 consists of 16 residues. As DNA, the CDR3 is TGTGCTAGCAGCTGGGACACCGGGACAGGAATCTACGAGCAGTACTTC. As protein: CASSWDTGTGIYEQYF.

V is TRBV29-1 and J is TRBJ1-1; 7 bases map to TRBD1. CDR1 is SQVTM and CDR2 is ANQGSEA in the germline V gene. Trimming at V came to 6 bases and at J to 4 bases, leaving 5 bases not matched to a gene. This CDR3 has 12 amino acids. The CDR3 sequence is CSVAGGGTEAFF. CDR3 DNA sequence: TGCAGCGTGGCAGGGGGTGGCACTGAAGCTTTCTTT.

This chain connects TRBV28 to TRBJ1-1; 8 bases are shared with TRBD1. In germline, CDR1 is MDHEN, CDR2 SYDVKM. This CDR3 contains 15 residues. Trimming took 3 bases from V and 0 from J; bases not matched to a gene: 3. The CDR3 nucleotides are TGTGCCAGCAGTTTTCAGGGGGCCCTGAACACTGAAGCTTTCTTT. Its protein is CASSFQGALNTEAFF. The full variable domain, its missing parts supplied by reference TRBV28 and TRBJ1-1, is DVKVTQSSRYLVKRTGEKVFLECVQDMDHENMFWYRQDPGLGLRLIYFSYDVKMKEKGDIPEGYSVSREKKERFSLILESASTNQTSMYLCASSFQGALNTEAFFGQGTRLTVV.

CDR3 DNA: TGTGCCAGCAGCTTGCAGGGGTCTATGAACACTGAAGCTTTCTTT. Its translation: CASSLQGSMNTEAFF. The V and J genes are TRBV5-4 and TRBJ1-1; possible D gene TRBD1, 6 bases. The CDR3 loop spans 15 amino acids. Trimming removed 1 base at V and 0 bases at J, with 10 bases between. CDR1 SGHNT and CDR2 YYREEE come from the germline V gene (reference sequence).

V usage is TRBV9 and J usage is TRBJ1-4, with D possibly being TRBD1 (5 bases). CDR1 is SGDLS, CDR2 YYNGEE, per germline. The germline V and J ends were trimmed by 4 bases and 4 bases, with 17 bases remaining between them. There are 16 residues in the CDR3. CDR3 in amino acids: CASSPLSGGVNEKLFF. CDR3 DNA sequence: TGTGCCAGCAGCCCTCTCTCGGGGGGAGTTAATGAAAAACTGTTTTTT.

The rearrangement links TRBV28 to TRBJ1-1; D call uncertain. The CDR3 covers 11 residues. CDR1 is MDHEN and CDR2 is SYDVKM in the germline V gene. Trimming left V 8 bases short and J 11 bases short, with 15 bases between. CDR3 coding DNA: TGTGCCAGCCGGGGAGAACCGGTGGCTTTCTTT. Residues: CASRGEPVAFF.

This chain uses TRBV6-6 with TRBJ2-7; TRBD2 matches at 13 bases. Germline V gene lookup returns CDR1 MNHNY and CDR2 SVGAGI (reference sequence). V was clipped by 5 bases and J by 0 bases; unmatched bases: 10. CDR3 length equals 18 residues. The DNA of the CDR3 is TGTGCCAGCAGTCGGACTAGCGGGAGCTCGGTGAACTCCTACGAGCAGTACTTC. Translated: CASSRTSGSSVNSYEQYF.

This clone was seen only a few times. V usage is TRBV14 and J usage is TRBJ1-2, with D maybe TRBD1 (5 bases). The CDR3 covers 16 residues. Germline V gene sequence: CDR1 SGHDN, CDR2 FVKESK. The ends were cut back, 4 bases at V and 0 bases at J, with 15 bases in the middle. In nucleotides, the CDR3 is TGTGCCAGCAGCCGGCATACAGGAAATGCTAACTATGGCTACACCTTC. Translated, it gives CASSRHTGNANYGYTF.

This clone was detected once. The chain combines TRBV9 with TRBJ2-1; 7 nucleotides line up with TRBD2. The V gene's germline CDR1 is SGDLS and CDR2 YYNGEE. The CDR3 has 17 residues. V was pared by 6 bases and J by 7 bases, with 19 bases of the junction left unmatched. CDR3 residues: CASTKAPRSGATNEQFF. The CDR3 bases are TGTGCCAGCACAAAAGCCCCCCGAAGCGGGGCCACGAATGAGCAGTTCTTC.

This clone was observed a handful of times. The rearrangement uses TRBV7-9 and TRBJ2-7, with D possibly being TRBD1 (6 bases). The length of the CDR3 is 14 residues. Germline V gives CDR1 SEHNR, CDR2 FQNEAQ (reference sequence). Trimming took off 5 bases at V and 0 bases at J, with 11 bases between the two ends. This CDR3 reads CASSLWDTSYEQYF. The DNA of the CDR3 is TGTGCCAGCAGCCTCTGGGACACCTCCTACGAGCAGTACTTC.

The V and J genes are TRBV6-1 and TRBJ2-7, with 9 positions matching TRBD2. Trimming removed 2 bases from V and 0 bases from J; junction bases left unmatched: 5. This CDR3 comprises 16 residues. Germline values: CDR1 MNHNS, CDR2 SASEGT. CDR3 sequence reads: CASSELAGGNSYEQYF. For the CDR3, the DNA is TGTGCCAGCAGTGAACTCGCGGGGGGGAACTCCTACGAGCAGTACTTC.

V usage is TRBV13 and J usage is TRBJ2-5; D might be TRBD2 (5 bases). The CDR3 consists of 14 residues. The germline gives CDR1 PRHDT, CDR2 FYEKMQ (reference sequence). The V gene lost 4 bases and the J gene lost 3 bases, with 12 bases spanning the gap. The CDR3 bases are TGTGCCAGCAGCTGGTCGGCGGGTGAAGAGACCCAGTACTTC. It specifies CASSWSAGEETQYF.

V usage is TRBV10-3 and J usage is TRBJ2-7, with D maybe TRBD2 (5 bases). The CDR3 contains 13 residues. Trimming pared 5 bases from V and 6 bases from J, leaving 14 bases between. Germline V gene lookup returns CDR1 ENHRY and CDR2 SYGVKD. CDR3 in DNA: TGTGCCATCAGTTCGAGGGAAGGAAGCGAGCAGTACTTC. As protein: CAISSREGSEQYF.